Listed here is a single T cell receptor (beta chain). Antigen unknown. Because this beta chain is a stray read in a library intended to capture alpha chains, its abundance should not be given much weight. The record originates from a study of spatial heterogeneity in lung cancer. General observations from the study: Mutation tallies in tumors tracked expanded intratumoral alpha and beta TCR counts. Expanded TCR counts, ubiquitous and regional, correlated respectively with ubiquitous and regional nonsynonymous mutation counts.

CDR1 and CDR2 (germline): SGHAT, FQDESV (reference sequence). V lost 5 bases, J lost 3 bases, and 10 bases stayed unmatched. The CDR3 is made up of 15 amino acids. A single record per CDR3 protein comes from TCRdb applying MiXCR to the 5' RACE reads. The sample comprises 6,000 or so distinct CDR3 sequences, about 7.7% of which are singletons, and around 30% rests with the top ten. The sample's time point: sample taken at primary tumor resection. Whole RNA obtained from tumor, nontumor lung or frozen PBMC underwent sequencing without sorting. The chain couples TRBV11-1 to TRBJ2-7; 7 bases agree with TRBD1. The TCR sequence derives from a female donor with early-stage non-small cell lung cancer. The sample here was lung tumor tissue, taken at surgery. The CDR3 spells CASSGSGTAFYEQYV. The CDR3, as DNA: TGTGCCAGCAGCGGATCCGGGACAGCCTTCTACGAGCAGTACGTC.